This passage covers 27 T cell receptor beta chains from one sample sequenced in a study of regulatory T cells in long-lasting Graves disease. Time point described: newly diagnosed GD, antithyroid drugs for less than 3 months. The TCR library used RNA extracted from PBMCs. According to the study, TCR beta libraries were built with iRepertoire HTBI primers and CDR3-region Arm-PCR. One entry per CDR3 protein, called by TCRdb with MiXCR from the multiplex PCR reads. The sample consists of around 420,000 distinct CDR3 sequences, 15% of them appearing once. The data also belong to a second study, concerning T cells in Graves' hyperthyroidism and ophthalmopathy.

Here the sequenced sample was peripheral blood mononuclear cells (PBMCs), taken at new diagnosis, from a patient treated with antithyroid drugs. These receptors all come from a woman aged 40 to 50 with Graves disease.

This clonotype was counted a few times. The V gene is TRBV12-3 or TRBV12-4, the J gene TRBJ1-4; 9 bases map to TRBD1. Trimming took 6 bases from V and 7 from J; bases not matched to a gene: 9. This CDR3 has 15 residues. Here the CDR3 reads CASRNNRDRAEKLFF. In nucleotides, the CDR3 is TGTGCCAGCAGAAATAACCGGGACAGGGCTGAAAAACTGTTTTTT.

This clonotype was counted at least ten times. The chain uses TRBV7-2 and TRBJ2-1; tentatively, D is TRBD2 (6 bases). The CDR3 consists of 18 residues. Trimming removed 7 bases at V and 0 bases at J, with 22 bases between. CDR1 SGHTA and CDR2 FQGNSA come from the germline V gene. For the CDR3, the DNA is TGTGCCAGCACCAATCCGGGGGTAACAATAAGCTCCTACAATGAGCAGTTCTTC. Translating it yields CASTNPGVTISSYNEQFF.

This clonotype showed up just a few times. Just one base apart from a much larger clone, this may be a read error. This sequence joins TRBV7-9 and TRBJ1-5; no definite D call. The CDR3 spans 14 residues. Germline-derived CDR1 and CDR2 are SEHNR and FQNEAQ (reference sequence). Deletions cut 3 bases from V and 5 bases from J, with 11 bases between. DNA for the CDR3: TGTGCCAGCAGCTTGGAACCGAGCGATCAGCCCCAGCATTTT. Amino acids: CASSLEPSDQPQHF.

This chain joins TRBV10-3 and TRBJ2-3; possibly TRBD1 for D (5 bases). Germline CDR1 is ENHRY and CDR2 is SYGVKD. The CDR3 is 17 residues long. The V end was cut by 3 bases, the J end by 7 bases, with 23 bases between. This CDR3 is CAISDSADTSGPYTQYF. In nucleotides, the CDR3 is TGTGCCATCAGTGATTCGGCGGACACGTCCGGGCCATATACGCAGTATTTT.

There are a few counts of this clonotype. The V call is TRBV28, the J call TRBJ1-6; no reliable D call. Germline values: CDR1 MDHEN, CDR2 SYDVKM. The CDR3 contains 15 residues. Trimming removed 7 bases at V and 3 bases at J, with 13 bases between. CDR3 coding DNA: TGTGCCAGCACACATTTTGACCGCTATAATTCACCCCTCCACTTT. It yields the protein CASTHFDRYNSPLHF.

As to this clonotype: A read error may be the cause here, since a much bigger clone is one base away. The rearrangement links TRBV7-6 to TRBJ2-3; no firm D call. Germline lookup yields CDR1 SGHVS and CDR2 FNYEAQ. This CDR3 is 15 amino acids long. The CDR3 coding sequence is TGTGCCAGCAGGTCTGGCGTGGCCCCCACAGATACGCGGTATTTT. Amino acid sequence: CASRSGVAPTDTRYF.

This clonotype was seen a handful of times. This CDR3 reads CASSQVWGAFGEQYF. Written as DNA, the CDR3 is TGTGCCAGCAGCCAAGTCTGGGGAGCCTTTGGCGAGCAGTACTTC. The chain recombines TRBV3-1 with TRBJ2-7, with D possibly matching TRBD2 (5 bases). V gave up 1 base and J gave up 6 bases, with 16 bases separating them. The CDR3 runs to 15 residues. Germline CDR1 and CDR2: LGHDT and YNNKEL (reference sequence).

V gene TRBV20-1 combines with J gene TRBJ2-5, with unresolved D. Trimming took off 0 bases at V and 3 bases at J, with 8 bases between the two ends. CDR1 DFQATT and CDR2 SNEGSKA come from the germline V gene (reference sequence). There are 13 residues in the CDR3. The CDR3 sequence: CSARDMLEETQYF. The CDR3 DNA follows: TGCAGTGCTAGAGATATGCTAGAAGAGACCCAGTACTTC.

This clonotype was counted a few times. The rearrangement links TRBV5-5 to TRBJ2-7; D may be TRBD1 or TRBD2 (7 bases each). V was pared by 4 bases and J by 2 bases, with 13 bases between. In germline, CDR1 is SGHKS, CDR2 YYEKEE (reference sequence). The CDR3 has 14 residues. The CDR3 here is CASSGRGGAYEQYF. The CDR3 region has the DNA TGTGCCAGCAGCGGCAGGGGGGGGGCCTACGAGCAGTACTTC.

This clonotype was seen many times. The V call is TRBV29-1, the J call TRBJ2-5, with 10 bases identical to TRBD2. The V and J ends lost 5 bases and 2 bases, in that order; junction bases with no gene match: 8. The germline V gene encodes CDR1 SQVTM and CDR2 ANQGSEA. This CDR3 comprises 15 residues. The CDR3 spells CSVTWTSGLQETQYF. CDR3 coding DNA: TGCAGCGTTACCTGGACTAGCGGCCTTCAAGAGACCCAGTACTTC.

This clonotype occurred many times. V usage is TRBV30 and J usage is TRBJ1-5; TRBD1 matches at 9 bases. Germline V gene sequence: CDR1 GTSNPN, CDR2 SVGIG (reference sequence). There are 16 residues in the CDR3. Trimming cost V 0 bases and J 5 bases; bases outside gene matches: 8. The CDR3 loop reads CAWSVPGQGVHQPQHF. The CDR3 DNA sequence: TGTGCCTGGAGTGTGCCGGGACAGGGAGTCCATCAGCCCCAGCATTTT.

This clonotype was recorded many times. The V and J genes are TRBV9 and TRBJ2-2; perhaps TRBD1 as D (5 bases). Germline V CDR1 and CDR2: SGDLS, YYNGEE. V was clipped by 4 bases and J by 4 bases, with 8 bases between them. The CDR3 contains 13 residues. The CDR3 is CASSTTGTGELFF. DNA for the CDR3: TGTGCCAGCAGCACAACAGGCACCGGGGAGCTGTTTTTT.

The chain recombines TRBV7-9 with TRBJ1-4; D is uncertain. The CDR3 totals 13 residues. The V and J ends lost 6 bases and 3 bases respectively, with 8 bases between them. CDR1 and CDR2 from the germline V gene are SEHNR and FQNEAQ (reference sequence). The chain's CDR3 is CASRSSANEKLFF. As DNA, the CDR3 is TGTGCCAGCAGATCCAGCGCTAATGAAAAACTGTTTTTT.

In its sample, this clonotype was seen a few times. Just one base apart from a much larger clone, this may be a read error. This sequence joins TRBV28 and TRBJ2-3, with 10 bases identical to TRBD2. J was trimmed by 3 bases and V by 3 bases; bases with no gene match: 6. CDR3 size: 16 residues. Germline CDR1 MDHEN, CDR2 SYDVKM. The CDR3 protein is CASSLAPAGGTDTQYF. CDR3 nucleotides: TGTGCCAGCAGTTTGGCCCCAGCGGGAGGGACAGATACGCAGTATTTT.

This clonotype was seen more than once but under ten times. The CDR3 DNA follows: TGCGCCAGCAGCTCCGGGACTAGCCGAGACAATGAGCAGTTCTTC. Its translation is CASSSGTSRDNEQFF. The chain employs TRBV5-1 and TRBJ2-1; TRBD2 matches 9 bases. The length of the CDR3 is 15 residues. With V trimmed by 3 bases and J by 5 bases, 6 bases remained unmatched. In germline, CDR1 is SGHRS, CDR2 YFSETQ.

In its sample, this clonotype was seen a few times. The rearrangement uses TRBV13 and TRBJ2-1, with D possibly matching TRBD2 (5 bases). The germline V and J ends were trimmed by 2 bases and 9 bases, with 11 bases remaining between them. The germline CDR1 and CDR2 sequences are PRHDT and FYEKMQ (reference sequence). This CDR3 comprises 13 residues. For the CDR3, the DNA is TGTGCCAGCAGCTTAATTGGGGAGAGTGAGCAGTTCTTC. Its protein is CASSLIGESEQFF.

This clonotype has a handful of counts. This chain links TRBV19 with TRBJ2-1; TRBD1 aligns across 9 bases. V trimming: 7 bases; J trimming: 1 base; junction bases outside the gene matches: 14. The CDR3 has 18 residues. Germline V gives CDR1 LNHDA, CDR2 SQIVND (reference sequence). The CDR3 DNA reads TGTGCCAGTAACTCCGGGACAGGGTATACTAGTTCCTACAATGAGCAGTTCTTC. Its protein is CASNSGTGYTSSYNEQFF.

A single count supports this clonotype. The chain combines TRBV25-1 with TRBJ2-4, with TRBD1 matching 9 bases. Germline lookup yields CDR1 MGHDK and CDR2 SYGVNS. This CDR3 spans 16 amino acids. The V and J ends lost 3 bases and 6 bases, in that order; junction bases with no gene match: 9. The CDR3 region is CASSEGQGIGGNIQYF. The CDR3 region has the DNA TGTGCCAGCAGTGAGGGACAGGGCATCGGGGGAAACATTCAGTACTTC.

V is TRBV29-1 and J is TRBJ2-2, with 8 bases aligning to TRBD2. The V gene end was trimmed by 3 bases and the J gene end by 1 base; junction bases not matched to a gene: 19. CDR3 size: 20 residues. Per germline, CDR1 SQVTM and CDR2 ANQGSEA. The CDR3, as DNA: TGCAGCGTTGAGGTACTAGCGGAACTCTTACCCCGATTGAACACCGGGGAGCTGTTTTTT. Amino acids: CSVEVLAELLPRLNTGELFF.

Note on this clonotype: It may be a read error: a sequence one base away is much more abundant. The J gene is TRBJ2-3, the V gene TRBV11-2, with D unclear. Germline loops: CDR1 SGHAT, CDR2 FQNNGV. Trimming took off 0 bases at V and 6 bases at J, with 7 bases between the two ends. The length of the CDR3 is 13 residues. The CDR3 region has the DNA TGTGCCAGCAGCTTAGATTTCGGGGATACGCAGTATTTT. This sequence encodes CASSLDFGDTQYF.

This clonotype appeared many times. This rearrangement joins TRBV7-2 to TRBJ2-5; the match to TRBD2 covers 8 bases. The CDR3 has 15 residues. V lost 2 bases, J lost 4 bases, and 6 bases stayed unmatched. Germline assignment: CDR1 SGHTA and CDR2 FQGNSA. Here the CDR3 reads CASSLRGSGRETQYF. The CDR3 DNA reads as TGTGCCAGCAGCTTAAGGGGGAGCGGGAGAGAGACCCAGTACTTC.

V is TRBV29-1 and J is TRBJ2-7; 7 positions agree with TRBD2. The V and J ends lost 6 bases and 4 bases, in that order; junction bases with no gene match: 9. The CDR3 loop spans 13 amino acids. Germline V lookup: CDR1 SQVTM, CDR2 ANQGSEA. The CDR3 is CSVKPGEGYEQYF. For the CDR3, the DNA is TGCAGCGTGAAACCCGGGGAGGGTTACGAGCAGTACTTC.

This clonotype was seen repeatedly, ten times or more. V gene TRBV12-3 or TRBV12-4 combines with J gene TRBJ2-5; D gene uncertain. Trimming took 2 bases from V and 0 from J, leaving 10 bases between them. The CDR3 runs to 15 residues. The DNA of the CDR3 is TGTGCCAGCAGTTTATTAGAAGCGTACCAAGAGACCCAGTACTTC. Translating gives CASSLLEAYQETQYF.

This clonotype has at least ten counts. This chain connects TRBV30 to TRBJ1-1; D is unresolved. Germline V gives CDR1 GTSNPN, CDR2 SVGIG (reference sequence). Trimming took off 2 bases at V and 0 bases at J, with 4 bases between the two ends. The CDR3 is 12 residues long. The CDR3 nucleotides are TGTGCCTGGAGTAAGATGAACACTGAAGCTTTCTTT. Translated, it gives CAWSKMNTEAFF.

In this sample, this clonotype turned up many times. The chain uses TRBV6-1 and TRBJ1-2, with 8 bases aligning to TRBD1. The CDR3 has 13 residues. Germline lookup yields CDR1 MNHNS and CDR2 SASEGT. Trimming cost V 2 bases and J 6 bases; bases outside gene matches: 2. In nucleotides, the CDR3 is TGTGCCAGCAGTGAATCGACAGGGGATGGCTACACCTTC. Its protein product is CASSESTGDGYTF.

This clonotype was detected many times. V and J are TRBV19 and TRBJ1-4; no clear D gene. The germline CDR1 and CDR2 sequences are LNHDA and SQIVND (reference sequence). The V end lost 7 bases, the J end lost 10 bases, and 16 bases lay between the germline ends. The CDR3 covers 13 residues. The CDR3 nucleotides are TGTGCCAGTACCTCTACAGAACCCGGAAAACTGTTTTTT. Its protein is CASTSTEPGKLFF.

This clonotype has ten or more counts. The chain recombines TRBV30 with TRBJ1-2, with 8 bases identical to TRBD1. The CDR3 is 14 residues long. V lost 3 bases to trimming and J lost 5 bases; unmatched junction nucleotides: 8. Germline V lookup: CDR1 GTSNPN, CDR2 SVGIG (reference sequence). The CDR3 nucleotides read TGTGCCTGGAGCAGGGCAGGGGGCGCATATGGCTACACCTTC. Protein sequence: CAWSRAGGAYGYTF.